These 29 T cell receptor beta chains share one sample of origin, sequenced in a study of shared clonotypes between healthy human individuals. Naive-designated CD8 cells lacked CD45RO, were positively enriched for CCR7, and omitted terminally differentiated effector memory CD45RA+ cells. Profiled with immunoSEQ multiplex PCR; TCRdb holds only in-frame clones, not every one. Of around 1.9 million clones detected, 85% to 95% appear once; the ten largest clones hold about 1.6%. Source material: naive CD8+ T cells from PBMCs. The receptors here all came from a man aged 18 to 30 in good health. Some clones in this sample may be carry-over from other donors' samples.

The V gene is TRBV18, the J gene TRBJ2-1, with 9 bases fitting TRBD2. V shed 0 bases, J shed 9 bases, and the junction held 6 bases outside the gene matches. CDR1 is KGHSH and CDR2 is LQKENI in the germline V gene. This CDR3 has 15 residues. The CDR3 here is CASSPPPSGKGEQFF. Here the CDR3 DNA reads TGTGCCAGCTCACCACCGCCTAGCGGGAAGGGTGAGCAGTTCTTC.

This clone was counted once. The chain is built from TRBV21-1 and TRBJ2-3; whether TRBD1, the table's D call, matches the DNA was not checked. TRBV21-1 is described as a pseudogene. This CDR3 comprises 14 residues. Written as DNA, the CDR3 is TGTGCCAGCAGCCTCGCACAGATCACAGATACGCAGTATTTT. This translates into CASSLAQITDTQYF.

The chain is built from TRBV7-9 and TRBJ2-3; 7 nucleotides line up with TRBD2. Unmatched junction bases numbered 10, after V lost 4 bases and J lost 3 bases. The length of the CDR3 is 16 residues. Germline V gene sequence: CDR1 SEHNR, CDR2 FQNEAQ (reference sequence). In DNA, the CDR3 is TGTGCCAGCAGCTCCCTCGAGGCGGGAGCGACAGATACGCAGTATTTT. Protein: CASSSLEAGATDTQYF.

CDR3 DNA sequence: TGTGCCAGCAGTTTATTGGCGACAGCACTACTCTACGAGCAGTACTTC. Amino acid sequence: CASSLLATALLYEQYF. The rearrangement links TRBV27 to TRBJ2-7, with D possibly TRBD1 on 5 matching bases. The germline CDR1 and CDR2 sequences are MNHEY and SMNVEV (reference sequence). The CDR3 spans 16 residues. V dropped 1 base and J dropped 3 bases, with 16 bases sitting between them.

The chain couples TRBV15 to TRBJ1-5, with TRBD1 identical over 8 bases. V was clipped by 5 bases and J by 3 bases; unmatched bases: 6. The CDR3 totals 15 residues. Germline V gene sequence: CDR1 LNHNV, CDR2 YYDKDF (reference sequence). The CDR3 DNA reads as TGTGCCACCAGCCTAGACAGGGGAATCAATCAGCCCCAGCATTTT. Translating gives CATSLDRGINQPQHF.

The V gene is TRBV29-1, the J gene TRBJ1-1, with D perhaps matching TRBD1 (6 bases). Deletions cut 7 bases from V and 8 bases from J, with 17 bases between. The germline CDR1 and CDR2 sequences are SQVTM and ANQGSEA. The CDR3 spans 12 residues. CDR3 residues: CSGLQGGREAFF. In DNA, the CDR3 is TGCAGCGGCCTACAGGGAGGGAGGGAAGCTTTCTTT.

V usage is TRBV14 and J usage is TRBJ1-2; D remains unclear. CDR3 size: 15 residues. The germline CDR1 and CDR2 sequences are SGHDN and FVKESK. Between the trimmed V and J ends, which lost 4 bases and 1 base, there was a span of 13 bases. CDR3 nucleotide sequence: TGTGCCAGCAGCCCGCGTGGACCCTATAACTATGGCTACACCTTC. It is translated as CASSPRGPYNYGYTF.

The gene calls are TRBV6-6 and TRBJ2-1; TRBD1 might be the D (5 bases). The V and J ends lost 4 bases and 7 bases respectively, with 5 bases between them. The CDR3 loop spans 11 amino acids. Germline assignment: CDR1 MNHNY and CDR2 SVGAGI (reference sequence). CDR3 coding DNA: TGTGCCAGCAGTTCAGGGAATGAGCAGTTCTTC. Its protein product is CASSSGNEQFF.

This rearrangement joins TRBV27 to TRBJ2-3, with D possibly being TRBD2 (5 bases). The germline gives CDR1 MNHEY, CDR2 SMNVEV (reference sequence). V was clipped by 7 bases and J by 3 bases, with 17 bases between them. The CDR3 runs 15 residues. CDR3 region: CASTPLRGATDTQYF. The CDR3 DNA reads as TGTGCCAGCACACCTCTACGGGGAGCGACAGATACGCAGTATTTT.

The chain couples TRBV4-1 to TRBJ2-3; D is possibly TRBD2 (5 bases). This CDR3 spans 15 amino acids. Germline values: CDR1 MGHRA, CDR2 YSYEKL. V was cut by 4 bases and J by 4 bases, with 15 bases left in between. This CDR3 is CASSRRTGKADTQYF. The CDR3 region has the DNA TGCGCCAGCAGCCGACGGACTGGCAAGGCAGATACGCAGTATTTT.

The chain couples TRBV25-1 to TRBJ2-5; D is possibly TRBD2 (5 bases). Trimming removed 3 bases from V and 5 bases from J, with 13 bases in between. Per the germline V gene, CDR1 is MGHDK and CDR2 is SYGVNS. This CDR3 has 14 residues. CDR3 sequence reads: CASSDEAGGETQYF. CDR3 in DNA: TGTGCCAGCAGTGATGAGGCGGGTGGGGAGACCCAGTACTTC.

The J gene is TRBJ2-1, the V gene TRBV7-6, with a possible D match to TRBD2 (6 bases). Germline values: CDR1 SGHVS, CDR2 FNYEAQ. V was shortened by 3 bases and J by 10 bases, with 13 bases between the two germline ends. The length of the CDR3 is 13 residues. The DNA of the CDR3 is TGTGCCAGCAGCTTCCCCGGGGGTAGGGAGCAGTTCTTC. It yields the protein CASSFPGGREQFF.

This chain uses TRBV11-2 with TRBJ2-7, with TRBD1 matching 12 bases. After removal of 2 bases from V and 5 bases from J, the junction contained 7 bases not matched to a gene. Germline-derived CDR1 and CDR2 are SGHAT and FQNNGV. CDR3 length: 16 amino acids. The CDR3 is CASSLNMGQGAHEQYF. CDR3 nucleotides: TGTGCCAGCAGCTTAAACATGGGACAGGGGGCACACGAGCAGTACTTC.

V and J are TRBV10-3 and TRBJ2-1; possibly TRBD1 for D (6 bases). Germline CDR1 ENHRY, CDR2 SYGVKD. With 3 bases removed from V and 3 bases from J, the gap between germline ends came to 15 bases. The CDR3 is 16 residues long. CDR3 sequence: CAISDIWGQLYNEQFF. In nucleotides, the CDR3 is TGTGCCATCAGTGATATCTGGGGGCAGCTCTACAATGAGCAGTTCTTC.

Only a few counts were recorded for this clone. V gene TRBV30 combines with J gene TRBJ1-5, with D hard to call. This CDR3 has 15 residues. With 5 bases removed from V and 0 bases from J, the gap between germline ends came to 14 bases. Per the germline V gene, CDR1 is GTSNPN and CDR2 is SVGIG (reference sequence). This CDR3 is CAWGTGGDSNQPQHF. The CDR3 DNA is TGTGCCTGGGGTACGGGAGGAGATAGCAATCAGCCCCAGCATTTT.

The chain combines TRBV13 with TRBJ2-2, with TRBD2 identical over 8 bases. CDR1 PRHDT and CDR2 FYEKMQ come from the germline V gene (reference sequence). Trimming at V came to 1 base and at J to 4 bases, leaving 8 bases not matched to a gene. The CDR3 consists of 17 residues. The CDR3 DNA is TGTGCCAGCAGCTTAGCCAGCGGGAGTCGCGGCACCGGGGAGCTGTTTTTT. This gives the protein CASSLASGSRGTGELFF. Based on the CDR3 plus reference TRBV13 and TRBJ2-2, the full variable domain is AAGVIQSPRHLIKEKRETATLKCYPIPRHDTVYWYQQGPGQDPQFLISFYEKMQSDKGSIPDRFSAQQFSDYHSELNMSSLELGDSALYFCASSLASGSRGTGELFFGEGSRLTVL.

This clone has just one count. The V gene is TRBV11-2, the J gene TRBJ2-1; 15 nucleotides agree with TRBD2. The CDR3 extends over 19 amino acids. V lost 0 bases and J lost 4; bases outside the gene matches: 7. Germline V gene sequence: CDR1 SGHAT, CDR2 FQNNGV. The CDR3 loop is CASSLEGLAGGPPYNEQFF. The CDR3 nucleotides read TGTGCCAGCAGCTTAGAGGGACTAGCGGGAGGCCCACCATACAATGAGCAGTTCTTC.

This rearrangement joins TRBV28 to TRBJ1-3; D is unresolved. The germline V gene encodes CDR1 MDHEN and CDR2 SYDVKM. V shed 1 base and J shed 3 bases, with 10 bases lying between them. The length of the CDR3 is 15 residues. CDR3 protein: CASSLFEGIGNTIYF. CDR3 nucleotide sequence: TGTGCCAGCAGTTTATTCGAGGGTATTGGAAACACCATATATTTT.

The chain joins TRBV30 to TRBJ2-5; 8 bases are shared with TRBD2. V shed 0 bases and J 2 bases; nucleotides not matched to a gene: 8. Germline values: CDR1 GTSNPN, CDR2 SVGIG (reference sequence). The CDR3 spans 16 residues. The CDR3 region has the DNA TGTGCCTGGAGTGTTGGGATTAGCGGGATTCAAGAGACCCAGTACTTC. Its translation is CAWSVGISGIQETQYF.

V is TRBV7-3 and J is TRBJ2-3; TRBD1 is a possible D gene (6 bases). Trimming pared 5 bases from V and 5 bases from J, leaving 11 bases between. Germline CDR1 reads SGHTA; CDR2 reads FQGTGA. The CDR3 length is 13 residues. The CDR3 sequence is CASSPTGLDTQYF. The CDR3 DNA reads TGTGCCAGCAGCCCCACAGGGTTAGATACGCAGTATTTT. Complete variable domain (other parts from reference TRBV7-3 and TRBJ2-3): GAGVSQTPSNKVTEKGKYVELRCDPISGHTALYWYRQSLGQGPEFLIYFQGTGAADDSGLPNDRFFAVRPEGSVSTLKIQRTERGDSAVYLCASSPTGLDTQYFGPGTRLTVL.

Only one count was recorded for this clone. The V call is TRBV11-3, the J call TRBJ2-1; TRBD2 agrees at 7 bases. This CDR3 is 16 amino acids long. Per germline, CDR1 SGHNT and CDR2 YENEEA. Trimming removed 1 base from V and 6 bases from J; junction bases left unmatched: 9. The CDR3 reads CASSLALGEGPNEQFF. The CDR3 DNA sequence: TGTGCCAGCAGCTTAGCCCTTGGGGAGGGCCCCAATGAGCAGTTCTTC.

The CDR3 DNA reads as TGTGCTAGTGGTTTGGAAAGGGTTCGTCCCTATGGCTACACCTTC. This codes for CASGLERVRPYGYTF. The chain links TRBV12-5 to TRBJ1-2; D not certain. The germline V gene has CDR1 LGHNT and CDR2 FRNRAP. This CDR3 is built from 15 residues. Between the trimmed V and J ends, which lost 1 base and 4 bases, there was a span of 13 bases.

The gene calls are TRBV7-6 and TRBJ1-2, with TRBD1 matching over 10 bases. The CDR3 totals 13 residues. The V segment lost 6 bases and the J segment 6 bases; nucleotides outside the gene matches: 4. Germline-derived CDR1 and CDR2 are SGHVS and FNYEAQ. Written as DNA, the CDR3 is TGTGCCAGCAGACGCGGGACAGGGGATGGCTACACCTTC. Protein: CASRRGTGDGYTF.

This chain connects TRBV28 to TRBJ2-7; 14 bases are a match to TRBD2. CDR1 is MDHEN, CDR2 SYDVKM, per germline. The CDR3 covers 15 residues. Trimming cost V 5 bases and J 3 bases; bases outside gene matches: 3. CDR3 residues: CASSRGTSGSYEQYF. DNA of the CDR3: TGTGCCAGCAGTAGAGGGACTAGCGGGAGCTACGAGCAGTACTTC.

V and J are TRBV27 and TRBJ2-1; no clear D. Germline CDR1 MNHEY, CDR2 SMNVEV (reference sequence). Trimming took 3 bases from V and 8 from J, leaving 11 bases between them. The CDR3 consists of 13 residues. For the CDR3, the DNA is TGTGCCAGCAGTTTTTCTGTGGTTTATGAGCAGTTCTTC. Translated, it gives CASSFSVVYEQFF.

The rearrangement joins TRBV5-1 to TRBJ1-2, with 7 bases lining up with TRBD1. V shed 2 bases and J 4 bases; nucleotides not matched to a gene: 8. This CDR3 region has 15 residues. Germline-derived CDR1 and CDR2 are SGHRS and YFSETQ. The CDR3 nucleotides read TGCGCCAGCAGCTTTCCGGGACAGAAGATCTATGGCTACACCTTC. Its translation is CASSFPGQKIYGYTF.

The chain uses TRBV9 and TRBJ2-1, with D possibly TRBD2 on 5 matching bases. V lost 7 bases, J lost 3 bases, and 17 bases lay in between. Germline assignment: CDR1 SGDLS and CDR2 YYNGEE. This CDR3 region has 15 residues. CDR3 sequence: CASSPPLADYNEQFF. In DNA, the CDR3 is TGTGCCAGCTCGCCTCCCCTAGCCGACTACAATGAGCAGTTCTTC.

This clone appeared a few times. The chain uses TRBV13 and TRBJ2-2; no clear D gene. Trimming cost V 8 bases and J 1 base, with 2 bases left between them. CDR3 length equals 11 residues. CDR1 is PRHDT and CDR2 is FYEKMQ in the germline V gene (reference sequence). CDR3: CASRNTGELFF. The CDR3 nucleotides read TGTGCCAGCCGGAACACCGGGGAGCTGTTTTTT.

The chain joins TRBV7-5 to TRBJ2-7. TRBV7-5 is labeled a pseudogene. This CDR3 is built from 14 residues. The CDR3 loop reads CVRNRPGGLFEQYF. The CDR3, as DNA: TGTGTCAGAAACCGACCTGGGGGTCTTTTCGAGCAGTACTTC.